These 7 T cell receptor beta chains came from one sample sequenced in a study of T cell clonotyping in hematopoietic cell transplantation. Method: immunoSEQ multiplex PCR; TCRdb's copy keeps in-frame clones and lacks some. The sample consists of around 9,000 clones, roughly nine tenths of them appearing once. The input for sequencing was peripheral blood mononuclear cells, taken at the time of graft-versus-host disease after allogeneic stem cell transplant. Source of these receptors: a male patient between 60 and 69 years old who had an allogeneic stem cell transplant from a related donor, so the T cells may come from the graft donor. Some clones in this sample may be carry-over from other donors' samples.

The rearrangement uses TRBV5-1 and TRBJ1-5; 11 bases are a match to TRBD1. Germline CDR1 SGHRS, CDR2 YFSETQ. The J segment lost 0 bases and the V segment lost 4 bases, leaving 6 bases of the junction unmatched. This CDR3 is built from 17 residues. The chain's CDR3 is CASSPGQGDYSNQPQHF. The CDR3 nucleotides read TGCGCCAGCAGCCCGGGACAGGGGGATTATAGCAATCAGCCCCAGCATTTT.

The rearrangement links TRBV30 to TRBJ2-1; 7 bases map to TRBD1. Germline CDR1 is GTSNPN and CDR2 is SVGIG (reference sequence). With V trimmed by 3 bases and J by 8 bases, 7 bases remained unmatched. This CDR3 is 13 amino acids long. The CDR3, as DNA: TGTGCCTGGAGAAGGACAGGAGGCGATGAGCAGTTCTTC. Translated, it gives CAWRRTGGDEQFF.

The rearrangement links TRBV7-2 to TRBJ2-5; D possibly corresponds to TRBD2 (6 bases). The CDR3 spans 14 residues. Germline V lookup: CDR1 SGHTA, CDR2 FQGNSA. V lost 0 bases to trimming and J lost 5 bases, with 10 bases between them. CDR3 loop: CASSLAAGIETQYF. The CDR3 region has the DNA TGTGCCAGCAGCTTAGCGGCGGGGATCGAGACCCAGTACTTC.

V and J are TRBV4-2 and TRBJ2-7; either TRBD1 or TRBD2 may supply D (5 bases each). Germline CDR1 reads LGHNA; CDR2 reads YNFKEQ. CDR3 length: 14 residues. V was cut by 4 bases and J by 2 bases, with 12 bases left in between. The CDR3 sequence: CASSPGTEAYEQYF. CDR3 nucleotide sequence: TGTGCCAGCAGCCCCGGGACGGAAGCCTACGAGCAGTACTTC.

The chain couples TRBV28 to TRBJ2-1, with 10 bases matching TRBD1. The CDR3 covers 14 residues. Losses at the gene ends were 8 bases for V and 7 bases for J; bases not matched to a gene: 8. CDR1 and CDR2 (germline): MDHEN, SYDVKM. The CDR3 nucleotides read TGTGCCAGCGAACCGGGACAGGGGACGAATGAGCAGTTCTTC. Translated, it gives CASEPGQGTNEQFF.

The gene calls are TRBV11-2 and TRBJ1-3; D gene uncertain. CDR3 length: 12 residues. V lost 2 bases and J 1 base, leaving 0 bases between the germline ends. Germline CDR1 is SGHAT and CDR2 is FQNNGV. CDR3 amino acids: CASSLSGNTIYF. Here the CDR3 DNA reads TGTGCCAGCAGCTTATCTGGAAACACCATATATTTT.

The CDR3 DNA sequence: TGTGCCAGCGGCCCCTTGTACGAGCAGTACTTC. Its translation is CASGPLYEQYF. V is TRBV27 and J is TRBJ2-7, with D uncertain. The V gene's germline CDR1 is MNHEY and CDR2 SMNVEV (reference sequence). CDR3 size: 11 residues. V gave up 8 bases and J gave up 4 bases, with 9 bases separating them.